Reported below is one T cell receptor beta chain. Its matching antigen is unknown. This record belongs to a study of cytomegalovirus exposure and HLA in healthy donors. Study-wide results and caveats: 87-base-pair reads could not separate some V segments, including TRBV6-2 and TRBV6-3. In vitro, a few CMV-associated chains proved specific for CMV antigens. Association with HLA alleles at 0.05 false discovery rate was found for 15,000 or so TCR beta sequences in a later analysis. It was reported that TCR beta sequences correctly inferred the HLA-A and HLA-B alleles for most subjects.

There are 16 residues in the CDR3. In germline, CDR1 is MNHEY, CDR2 SMNVEV (reference sequence). V lost 1 base and J lost 3; bases outside the gene matches: 5. Both 60 Vbeta primers and 13 Jbeta primers went into the PCR. TCRdb's copy holds only in-frame clones and misses some; the assay was immunoSEQ multiplex PCR. The profile shows 110,000 to 150,000 clones, approximately 80% of them singletons. Material for sequencing was PBMCs. This clonotype originated in a male donor in good health and CMV-seropositive. This sequence joins TRBV27 and TRBJ2-2, with 7 bases lining up with TRBD1. Here the CDR3 reads CASSLYGQAYTGELFF. The CDR3 DNA is TGTGCCAGCAGTTTATACGGACAGGCTTACACCGGGGAGCTGTTTTTT.